These 26 T cell receptor beta chains originate from one sample sequenced in a study of cytomegalovirus exposure and HLA in healthy donors (dated by TCRdb to the late 2010s). The library was made by the immunoSEQ multiplex PCR assay. For the multiplex PCR, a mixture combining 60 forward primers for TCR Vbeta segments and 13 reverse primers for TCR Jbeta segments was used. TCRdb's version of the immuneACCESS table is confined to in-frame rearrangements and falls short of the full clone set. An unresolved V gene accounts for under half of the shortfall where checked; the remainder is of unknown origin. The sample records over 150,000 clones, roughly 78% of which are singletons. The top ten clonotypes cover 1% of the sample. Sample: PBMCs. The receptors derive from a woman aged 45-65 years in good health and CMV-seropositive.

This rearrangement joins TRBV2 to TRBJ1-2; TRBD1 matches 8 bases. The CDR3 length is 16 residues. V trimming: 6 bases; J trimming: 0 bases; junction bases outside the gene matches: 9. Germline V gene data show CDR1 as SNHLY and CDR2 as FYNNEI. The CDR3 here is CASREIGQGPNYGYTF. For the CDR3, the DNA is TGTGCCAGCAGAGAAATCGGACAGGGCCCTAACTATGGCTACACCTTC.

CDR3 DNA: TGTGCCAGCTCACCCCCGGGACAGATAGAGACCCAGTACTTC. It specifies CASSPPGQIETQYF. The chain is built from TRBV18 and TRBJ2-5, with 7 bases lining up with TRBD1. This CDR3 has 14 amino acids. Unmatched junction bases numbered 5, after V lost 3 bases and J lost 4 bases. Germline V gene sequence: CDR1 KGHSH, CDR2 LQKENI. Full variable domain (missing parts from reference TRBV18 and TRBJ2-5): NAGVMQNPRHLVRRRGQEARLRCSPMKGHSHVYWYRQLPEEGLKFMVYLQKENIIDESGMPKERFSAEFPKEGPSILRIQQVVRGDSAAYFCASSPPGQIETQYFGPGTRLLVL.

The V and J genes are TRBV11-2 and TRBJ2-1; tentative D call: TRBD2 (5 bases). The CDR3 extends over 15 amino acids. The germline V gene encodes CDR1 SGHAT and CDR2 FQNNGV. Trimming stripped 5 bases from V and 5 bases from J, with 16 bases between. The CDR3, as DNA: TGTGCCAGCAGCCTAGGTAATAGCGCGAACAATGAGCAGTTCTTC. Translated, it gives CASSLGNSANNEQFF.

This chain uses TRBV14 with TRBJ1-2; D possibly corresponds to TRBD1 (5 bases). Trimming removed 4 bases from V and 8 bases from J, with 11 bases in between. Germline CDR1 SGHDN, CDR2 FVKESK. This CDR3 is 12 amino acids long. The CDR3 is CASSRSRGGYTF. Here the CDR3 DNA reads TGTGCCAGCAGCCGTAGTAGGGGAGGCTACACCTTC.

J is TRBJ2-2 and V is TRBV6-6; D remains ambiguous. The CDR3 is 14 amino acids. Germline CDR1 and CDR2: MNHNY and SVGAGI (reference sequence). The germline V and J ends were trimmed by 1 base and 6 bases, with 9 bases remaining between them. In nucleotides, the CDR3 is TGTGCCAGCAGTTACTATGCCTATTCCGGGGAGCTGTTTTTT. Translated, it gives CASSYYAYSGELFF.

CDR3 nucleotide sequence: TGCGCCAGCAGCCAAGGCTCTGTTTCGGACAGGGGGCTGAATCAGCCCCAGCATTTT. It encodes CASSQGSVSDRGLNQPQHF. The chain employs TRBV4-1 and TRBJ1-5; 11 bases line up with TRBD1. The CDR3 is 19 amino acids. Germline CDR1 and CDR2: MGHRA and YSYEKL. Trimming removed 1 base from V and 4 bases from J; junction bases left unmatched: 12.

The chain is built from TRBV10-3 and TRBJ2-2; D is perhaps TRBD1 (5 bases). V lost 8 bases and J 6 bases, leaving 7 bases between the germline ends. CDR3 length: 11 amino acids. CDR1 and CDR2 (germline): ENHRY, SYGVKD. For the CDR3, the DNA is TGTGCCATCCAGGGCCCCGGGGAGCTGTTTTTT. This translates into CAIQGPGELFF.

CDR3 protein: CASSSRAGGQDTQYF. The CDR3 DNA sequence: TGTGCCAGCAGTTCAAGAGCGGGGGGGCAAGATACGCAGTATTTT. This chain links TRBV6-5 with TRBJ2-3; 10 nucleotides align to TRBD2. The V and J ends lost 4 bases and 5 bases, in that order; junction bases with no gene match: 6. Per germline, CDR1 MNHEY and CDR2 SVGAGI. CDR3 length equals 15 residues.

The chain uses TRBV7-2 and TRBJ2-7; 12 bases match TRBD1. The CDR3 sequence is 14 residues long. V trimming: 8 bases; J trimming: 4 bases; junction bases outside the gene matches: 6. Germline CDR1 SGHTA, CDR2 FQGNSA. The CDR3 sequence is CASRGDRGRYEQYF. The DNA for the CDR3 is TGTGCCAGCCGAGGGGACAGGGGGCGATACGAGCAGTACTTC. Using reference TRBV7-2 and TRBJ2-7 for the parts outside the CDR3, the full variable domain is GAGVSQSPSNKVTEKGKDVELRCDPISGHTALYWYRQSLGQGLEFLIYFQGNSAPDKSGLPSDRFSAERTGGSVSTLTIQRTQQEDSAVYLCASRGDRGRYEQYFGPGTRLTVT.

The gene calls are TRBV9 and TRBJ2-2; D is unresolved. Trimming removed 3 bases at V and 0 bases at J, with 9 bases between. The germline V gene encodes CDR1 SGDLS and CDR2 YYNGEE. CDR3 length equals 15 residues. CDR3 amino acids: CASSAYSSNTGELFF. The CDR3 nucleotides read TGTGCCAGCAGCGCATACTCGTCGAACACCGGGGAGCTGTTTTTT.

The V and J genes are TRBV6-5 and TRBJ1-2, with TRBD1 identical over 8 bases. Germline V lookup: CDR1 MNHEY, CDR2 SVGAGI. CDR3 length: 14 residues. Unmatched junction bases numbered 8, after V lost 6 bases and J lost 5 bases. This CDR3 is CASRSHGQGYGYTF. The CDR3 region has the DNA TGTGCCAGCAGGTCCCACGGACAGGGATATGGCTACACCTTC.

V is TRBV7-2 and J is TRBJ2-1; D is perhaps TRBD2 (6 bases). CDR3 length: 15 residues. Germline V CDR1 and CDR2: SGHTA, FQGNSA. Trimming pared 4 bases from V and 0 bases from J, leaving 10 bases between. The chain's CDR3 is CASSSDYRSYNEQFF. DNA of the CDR3: TGTGCCAGCAGCTCGGACTACCGCTCCTACAATGAGCAGTTCTTC.

The gene calls are TRBV5-6 and TRBJ1-2, with D tentatively TRBD1 (5 bases). Germline values: CDR1 SGHDT, CDR2 YYEEEE. Trimming removed 0 bases at V and 2 bases at J, with 8 bases between. The CDR3 contains 14 residues. The DNA of the CDR3 is TGTGCCAGCAGCTTGGGACAGCCAAACTATGGCTACACCTTC. Amino acids: CASSLGQPNYGYTF.

V and J are TRBV2 and TRBJ1-2, with a weak D call TRBD1 (5 bases). V was clipped by 5 bases and J by 4 bases, with 14 bases between them. Looked up from germline, CDR1 is SNHLY and CDR2 is FYNNEI. The length of the CDR3 is 14 residues. Here the CDR3 reads CASSITGLSYGYTF. CDR3 DNA sequence: TGTGCCAGCAGTATCACAGGTTTGAGCTATGGCTACACCTTC.

The rearrangement links TRBV19 to TRBJ2-7, with D maybe TRBD1 (6 bases). The CDR3 runs 15 residues. Germline V gene data show CDR1 as LNHDA and CDR2 as SQIVND (reference sequence). Trimming took off 7 bases at V and 7 bases at J, with 23 bases between the two ends. CDR3 region: CASTPTGGAWREQYF. The CDR3 bases are TGTGCCAGTACCCCGACAGGTGGGGCCTGGAGGGAGCAGTACTTC.

The chain links TRBV6-5 to TRBJ2-1; tentative D call: TRBD2 (6 bases). V was pared by 10 bases and J by 8 bases, with 21 bases between. Germline V gene lookup returns CDR1 MNHEY and CDR2 SVGAGI. The CDR3 has 14 residues. The CDR3 DNA is TGTGCCACCCAGACTAGTTGGGGCTCCCATGAGCAGTTCTTC. Translating gives CATQTSWGSHEQFF.

The V call is TRBV6-5, the J call TRBJ1-5; D possibly corresponds to TRBD1 (5 bases). With 4 bases removed from V and 7 bases from J, the gap between germline ends came to 11 bases. The CDR3 is made up of 13 amino acids. Germline assignment: CDR1 MNHEY and CDR2 SVGAGI. CDR3 protein: CASSLNQGQPQHF. The CDR3 nucleotides are TGTGCCAGCAGTTTAAATCAGGGACAGCCCCAGCATTTT.

The CDR3 is CASSYGTAGVHGYTF. The DNA of the CDR3 is TGTGCCAGCAGTTACGGGACGGCAGGGGTACATGGCTACACCTTC. This sequence joins TRBV6-5 and TRBJ1-2; the D gene is possibly TRBD1 (6 bases). The germline gives CDR1 MNHEY, CDR2 SVGAGI. V was trimmed by 2 bases and J by 6 bases, leaving 16 bases between them. This CDR3 spans 15 amino acids.

The V and J genes are TRBV6-6 and TRBJ1-2, with 7 positions matching TRBD1. CDR1 is MNHNY, CDR2 SVGAGI, per germline (reference sequence). The CDR3 consists of 13 residues. The V gene end was trimmed by 8 bases and the J gene end by 1 base; junction bases not matched to a gene: 4. The CDR3 DNA sequence: TGTGCCAGCGAGGGACAGAATAACTATGGCTACACCTTC. Translating it yields CASEGQNNYGYTF.

The chain is built from TRBV30 and TRBJ1-4, with a weak D call TRBD1 (5 bases). V dropped 6 bases and J dropped 6 bases, with 14 bases sitting between them. The CDR3 covers 13 residues. Germline V CDR1 and CDR2: GTSNPN, SVGIG (reference sequence). CDR3 sequence reads: CACRWGVDEKLFF. CDR3 DNA: TGTGCCTGTAGGTGGGGGGTAGATGAAAAACTGTTTTTT.

V gene TRBV28 combines with J gene TRBJ1-4; tentative D call: TRBD1 (6 bases). V shed 3 bases and J shed 0 bases, with 11 bases lying between them. The CDR3 contains 16 residues. CDR1 is MDHEN and CDR2 is SYDVKM in the germline V gene. CDR3 sequence: CASSLLDSATNEKLFF. In DNA, the CDR3 is TGTGCCAGCAGTTTGTTGGACAGTGCAACTAATGAAAAACTGTTTTTT. The complete variable domain, with remaining parts taken from reference TRBV28 and TRBJ1-4, reads DVKVTQSSRYLVKRTGEKVFLECVQDMDHENMFWYRQDPGLGLRLIYFSYDVKMKEKGDIPEGYSVSREKKERFSLILESASTNQTSMYLCASSLLDSATNEKLFFGSGTQLSVL.

This clone was observed a few times. The V call is TRBV2, the J call TRBJ2-7; TRBD1 aligns across 7 bases. The CDR3 is 14 amino acids. V dropped 3 bases and J dropped 4; count of bases not matched to a gene: 6. Per the germline V gene, CDR1 is SNHLY and CDR2 is FYNNEI. The CDR3 here is CASSDKTGIYEQYF. The CDR3 nucleotides read TGTGCCAGCAGTGATAAGACAGGGATTTACGAGCAGTACTTC.

DNA of the CDR3: TGTGCCAGCAGTCAAAGACGGGAGGGTGCAGATACGCAGTATTTT. Translated, it gives CASSQRREGADTQYF. The V gene is TRBV28, the J gene TRBJ2-3, with 8 bases fitting TRBD2. Germline V gives CDR1 MDHEN, CDR2 SYDVKM. V gave up 5 bases and J gave up 4 bases; unmatched junction bases: 8. CDR3 length: 15 residues. The full variable domain, with the rest looked up from reference TRBV28 and TRBJ2-3, is DVKVTQSSRYLVKRTGEKVFLECVQDMDHENMFWYRQDPGLGLRLIYFSYDVKMKEKGDIPEGYSVSREKKERFSLILESASTNQTSMYLCASSQRREGADTQYFGPGTRLTVL.

The chain employs TRBV7-9 and TRBJ1-3; D is perhaps TRBD1 (5 bases). Per the germline V gene, CDR1 is SEHNR and CDR2 is FQNEAQ (reference sequence). V was trimmed by 7 bases and J by 2 bases, leaving 9 bases between them. CDR3 size: 13 residues. The CDR3 is CASNWGAGNTIYF. The CDR3 DNA is TGTGCCAGCAATTGGGGCGCTGGAAACACCATATATTTT.

V usage is TRBV2 and J usage is TRBJ2-1; perhaps TRBD1 as D (5 bases). This CDR3 spans 15 amino acids. Germline-derived CDR1 and CDR2 are SNHLY and FYNNEI. Trimming removed 3 bases from V and 3 bases from J, with 12 bases in between. CDR3 region: CASSDQGDNYNEQFF. The CDR3 DNA follows: TGTGCCAGCAGTGACCAAGGGGATAACTACAATGAGCAGTTCTTC.

The chain carries TRBV19 and TRBJ1-1; D is undetermined. The CDR3 contains 17 residues. Germline CDR1 LNHDA, CDR2 SQIVND (reference sequence). Trimming stripped 5 bases from V and 2 bases from J, with 21 bases between. DNA for the CDR3: TGTGCCAGTAGTGTTCCAGGACTCCAGGTAGCCAACACTGAAGCTTTCTTT. Residues: CASSVPGLQVANTEAFF.